The rows below give T cell receptor beta chains drawn from one sample of a study of cytomegalovirus exposure and HLA in healthy donors. Here immunoSEQ multiplex PCR was the method, and the copy in TCRdb shows in-frame clones only, minus some. Of 97,000 or so clones in the sample, roughly 89% are singletons; the top ten hold roughly 4.3%. Sequencing used PBMCs. The receptors stem from a young woman in good health and CMV-seronegative. Each CDR3 is given with its conserved first and last residue. Each record gives: clone size, V gene, CDR3 protein. Not all rows give a size; the values are once, few, many and, for expanded clones, a class.

NA TRBV15 CATSLHDRVGLNSPLHF
NA TRBV9 CASSPGGRETQYF
NA TRBV6-1 CASSDQPTGILGYTF
NA TRBV27 CASSFGGWGPQHF
NA TRBV2 CASRTGTGGSGGEQYF
NA TRBV28 CASSLSGKGDGYTF
NA TRBV5-6 CASSRGGVTDTQYF
NA TRBV19 CASEDPGARTGELFF
NA TRBV5-1 CASSGQLSRGYTF
NA TRBV19 CASSIGAGSYEQYF
NA TRBV14 CASSQVGGAQGYTF
NA TRBV7-9 CASSLAVARRPEAFF
NA TRBV10-1 CASSDTRAGETQYF
NA TRBV4-3 CASSSSRAGGTEQYF
few TRBV7-2 CASSPSFDEQYF
NA TRBV10-3 CAITGGRLYEQYF
NA TRBV7-2 CASSLSGGRGGYTF
NA TRBV7-9 CASSFLPKGLYNEQFF
NA TRBV12-5 CASATSGQGTTGELFF
once TRBV9 CASSVAGGRGNEQFF